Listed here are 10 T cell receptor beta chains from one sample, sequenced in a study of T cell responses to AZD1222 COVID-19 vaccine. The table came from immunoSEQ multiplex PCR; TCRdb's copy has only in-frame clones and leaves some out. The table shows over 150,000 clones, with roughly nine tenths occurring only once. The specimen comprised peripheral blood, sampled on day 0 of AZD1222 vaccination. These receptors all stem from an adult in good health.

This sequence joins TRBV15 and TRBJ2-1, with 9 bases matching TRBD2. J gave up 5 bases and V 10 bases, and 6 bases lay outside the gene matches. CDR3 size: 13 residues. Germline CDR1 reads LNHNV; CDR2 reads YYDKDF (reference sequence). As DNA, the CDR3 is TGTGCCATTAGAGGACTAGCGAACAATGAGCAGTTCTTC. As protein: CAIRGLANNEQFF.

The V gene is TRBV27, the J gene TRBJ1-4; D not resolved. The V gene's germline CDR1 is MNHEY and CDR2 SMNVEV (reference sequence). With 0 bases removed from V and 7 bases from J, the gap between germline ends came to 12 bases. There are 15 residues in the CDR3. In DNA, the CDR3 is TGTGCCAGCAGTTTATCCCGGCCCACGAGTGAAAAACTGTTTTTT. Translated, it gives CASSLSRPTSEKLFF.

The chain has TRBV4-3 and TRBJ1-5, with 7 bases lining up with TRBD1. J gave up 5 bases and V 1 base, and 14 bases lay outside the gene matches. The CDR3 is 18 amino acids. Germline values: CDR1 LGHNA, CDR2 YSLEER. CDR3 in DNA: TGCGCCAGCAGCCAAGGGAGAGGGGGCACGGGTACTTATCAGCCCCAGCATTTT. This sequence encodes CASSQGRGGTGTYQPQHF.

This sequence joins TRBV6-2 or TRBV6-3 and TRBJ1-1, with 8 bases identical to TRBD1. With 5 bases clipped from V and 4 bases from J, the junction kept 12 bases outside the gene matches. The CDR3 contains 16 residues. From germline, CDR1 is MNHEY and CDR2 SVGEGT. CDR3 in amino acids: CASSTGTGQRGTEAFF. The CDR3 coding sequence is TGTGCCAGCAGTACCGGGACAGGCCAAAGGGGCACTGAAGCTTTCTTT.

This CDR3 reads CASNVGGTNTEAFF. In DNA form, the CDR3 reads TGTGCCAGCAACGTCGGCGGGACGAACACTGAAGCTTTCTTT. The chain is built from TRBV2 and TRBJ1-1; D perhaps matches TRBD1 (5 bases). Between the trimmed V and J ends, which lost 7 bases and 1 base, there was a span of 13 bases. The CDR3 loop spans 14 amino acids. Germline assignment: CDR1 SNHLY and CDR2 FYNNEI.

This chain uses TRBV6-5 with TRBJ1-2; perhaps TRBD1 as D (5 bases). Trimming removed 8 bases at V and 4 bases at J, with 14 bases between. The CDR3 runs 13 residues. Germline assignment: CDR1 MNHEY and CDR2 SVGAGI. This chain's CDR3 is CASLSDKSYGYTF. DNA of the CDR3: TGTGCCAGCCTATCGGACAAATCCTATGGCTACACCTTC.

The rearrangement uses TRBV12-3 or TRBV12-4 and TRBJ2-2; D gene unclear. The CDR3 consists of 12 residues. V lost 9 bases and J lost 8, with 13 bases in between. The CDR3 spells CASKGLNGELFF. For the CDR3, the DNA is TGTGCCAGTAAGGGCTTGAATGGGGAGCTGTTTTTT.

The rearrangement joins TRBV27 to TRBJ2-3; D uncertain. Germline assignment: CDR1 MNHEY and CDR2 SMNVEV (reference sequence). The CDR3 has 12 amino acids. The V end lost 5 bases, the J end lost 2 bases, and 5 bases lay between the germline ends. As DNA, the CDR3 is TGTGCCAGCAGTCAGTCCACAGATACGCAGTATTTT. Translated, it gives CASSQSTDTQYF.

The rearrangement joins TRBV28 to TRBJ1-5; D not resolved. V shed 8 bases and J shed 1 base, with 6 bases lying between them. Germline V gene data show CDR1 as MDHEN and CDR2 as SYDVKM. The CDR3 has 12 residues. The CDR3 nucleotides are TGTGCCAGCGATCTCAGCAATCAGCCCCAGCATTTT. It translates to CASDLSNQPQHF.

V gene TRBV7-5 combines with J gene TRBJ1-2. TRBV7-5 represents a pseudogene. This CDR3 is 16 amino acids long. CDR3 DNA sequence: TGTGCCAGAAGCTACCTCGGCGGGTTGAGTTACTATGGCTACACCTTC. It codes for CARSYLGGLSYYGYTF.